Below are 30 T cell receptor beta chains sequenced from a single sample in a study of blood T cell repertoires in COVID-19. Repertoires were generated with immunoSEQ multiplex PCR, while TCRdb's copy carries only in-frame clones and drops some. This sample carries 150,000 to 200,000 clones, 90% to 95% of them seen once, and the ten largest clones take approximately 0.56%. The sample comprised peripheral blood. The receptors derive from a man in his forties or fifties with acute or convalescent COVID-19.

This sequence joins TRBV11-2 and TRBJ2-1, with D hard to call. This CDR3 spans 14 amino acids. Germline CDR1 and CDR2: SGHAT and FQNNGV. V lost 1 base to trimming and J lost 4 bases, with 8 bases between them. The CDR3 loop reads CASSLALQYNEQFF. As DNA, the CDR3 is TGTGCCAGCAGCTTAGCCCTACAGTACAATGAGCAGTTCTTC.

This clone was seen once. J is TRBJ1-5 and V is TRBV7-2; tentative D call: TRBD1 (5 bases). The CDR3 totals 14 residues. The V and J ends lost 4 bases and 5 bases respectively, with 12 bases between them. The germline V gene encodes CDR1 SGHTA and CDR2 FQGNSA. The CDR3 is CASSWGQGYQPQHF. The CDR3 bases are TGTGCCAGCAGCTGGGGCCAGGGCTATCAGCCCCAGCATTTT.

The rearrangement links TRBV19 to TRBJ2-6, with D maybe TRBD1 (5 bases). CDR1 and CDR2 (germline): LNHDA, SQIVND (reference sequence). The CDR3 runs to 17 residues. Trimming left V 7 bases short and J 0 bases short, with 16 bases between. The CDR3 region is CASIKSTGISGANVLTF. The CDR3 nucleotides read TGTGCCAGTATTAAATCAACAGGCATCTCTGGGGCCAACGTCCTGACTTTC.

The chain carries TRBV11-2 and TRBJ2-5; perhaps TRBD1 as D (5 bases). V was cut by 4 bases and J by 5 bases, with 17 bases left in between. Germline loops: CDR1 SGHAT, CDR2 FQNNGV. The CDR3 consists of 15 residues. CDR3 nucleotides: TGTGCCAGCAGCTCAAACGAACAGGTTGGGGAGACCCAGTACTTC. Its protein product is CASSSNEQVGETQYF.

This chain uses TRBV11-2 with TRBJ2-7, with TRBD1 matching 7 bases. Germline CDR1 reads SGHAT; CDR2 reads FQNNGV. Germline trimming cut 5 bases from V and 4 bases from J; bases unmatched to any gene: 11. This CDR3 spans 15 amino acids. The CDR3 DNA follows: TGTGCCAGCAGCGAGACGGGGACAGAGCTTTACGAGCAGTACTTC. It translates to CASSETGTELYEQYF.

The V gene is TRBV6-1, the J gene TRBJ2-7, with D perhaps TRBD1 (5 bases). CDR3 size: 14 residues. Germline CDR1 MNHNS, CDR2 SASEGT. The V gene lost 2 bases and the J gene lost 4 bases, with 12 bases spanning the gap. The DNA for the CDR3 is TGTGCCAGCAGTGAATTCAGTCAGGGTTACGAGCAGTACTTC. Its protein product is CASSEFSQGYEQYF.

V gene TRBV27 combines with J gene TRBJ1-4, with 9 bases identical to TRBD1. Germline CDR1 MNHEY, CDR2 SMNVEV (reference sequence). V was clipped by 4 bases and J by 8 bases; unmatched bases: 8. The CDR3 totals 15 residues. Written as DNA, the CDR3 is TGTGCCAGCAGTTCACAGGGGGCAGGCAAGGAAAAACTGTTTTTT. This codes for CASSSQGAGKEKLFF. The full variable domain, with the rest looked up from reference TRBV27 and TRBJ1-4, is EAQVTQNPRYLITVTGKKLTVTCSQNMNHEYMSWYRQDPGLGLRQIYYSMNVEVTDKGDVPEGYKVSRKEKRNFPLILESPSPNQTSLYFCASSSQGAGKEKLFFGSGTQLSVL.

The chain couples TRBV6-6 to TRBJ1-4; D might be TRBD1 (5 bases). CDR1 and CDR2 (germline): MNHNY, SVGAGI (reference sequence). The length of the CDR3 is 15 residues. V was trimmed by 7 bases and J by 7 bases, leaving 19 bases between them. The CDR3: CASTKGGAGSEKLFF. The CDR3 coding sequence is TGTGCCAGCACCAAAGGAGGGGCAGGGAGTGAAAAACTGTTTTTT.

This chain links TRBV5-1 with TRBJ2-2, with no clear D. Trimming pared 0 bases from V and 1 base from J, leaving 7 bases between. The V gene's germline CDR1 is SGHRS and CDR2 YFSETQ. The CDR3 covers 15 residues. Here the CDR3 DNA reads TGCGCCAGCAGCTTGGAAGGCGGGAACACCGGGGAGCTGTTTTTT. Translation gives CASSLEGGNTGELFF.

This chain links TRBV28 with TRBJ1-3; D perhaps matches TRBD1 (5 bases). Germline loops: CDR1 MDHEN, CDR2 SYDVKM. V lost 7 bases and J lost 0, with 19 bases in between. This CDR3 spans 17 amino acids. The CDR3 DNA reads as TGTGCCAGCAATCAGTGGGGGGGAAGCCGCTCTGGAAACACCATATATTTT. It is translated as CASNQWGGSRSGNTIYF.

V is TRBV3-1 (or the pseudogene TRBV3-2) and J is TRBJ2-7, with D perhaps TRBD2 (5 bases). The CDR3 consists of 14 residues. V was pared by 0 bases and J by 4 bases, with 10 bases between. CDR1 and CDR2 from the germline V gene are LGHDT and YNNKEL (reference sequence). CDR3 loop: CASSQDRGRYEQYV. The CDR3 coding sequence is TGTGCCAGCAGCCAAGATCGTGGGAGATACGAGCAGTACGTC.

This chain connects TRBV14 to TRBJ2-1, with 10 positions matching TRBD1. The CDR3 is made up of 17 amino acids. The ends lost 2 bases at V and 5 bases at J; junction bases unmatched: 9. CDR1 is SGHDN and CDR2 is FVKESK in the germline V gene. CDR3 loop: CASSQNPGTGVNNEQFF. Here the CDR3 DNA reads TGTGCCAGCAGCCAAAACCCCGGGACAGGGGTCAACAATGAGCAGTTCTTC.

This CDR3 is CAPRGGRLRTDTQYF. The CDR3 coding sequence is TGTGCCCCGAGGGGGGGGCGCCTGCGAACAGATACGCAGTATTTT. This chain links TRBV21-1 with TRBJ2-3; the D segment call TRBD2 is taken from the table without a DNA check. TRBV21-1 is noted as a pseudogene. This CDR3 contains 15 residues.

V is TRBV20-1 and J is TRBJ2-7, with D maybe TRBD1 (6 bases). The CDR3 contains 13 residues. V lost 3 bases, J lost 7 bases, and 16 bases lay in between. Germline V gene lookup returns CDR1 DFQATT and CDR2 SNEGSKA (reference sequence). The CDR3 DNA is TGCAGTGCTAGTGGACAGTTCGCCTGGGAGCAGTACGTC. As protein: CSASGQFAWEQYV.

CDR3 region: CASSLPTGLQFF. CDR3 coding DNA: TGTGCCAGCAGTTTACCGACAGGCCTGCAGTTCTTC. The chain is built from TRBV28 and TRBJ2-1; TRBD1 might be the D (6 bases). The CDR3 spans 12 residues. Germline V gene data show CDR1 as MDHEN and CDR2 as SYDVKM. Between the trimmed V and J ends, which lost 2 bases and 12 bases, there was a span of 11 bases.

The DNA of the CDR3 is TGTGCCAGCAGTTACCGAATCAGGAACACTGAAGCTTTCTTT. Translated: CASSYRIRNTEAFF. The chain has TRBV6-5 and TRBJ1-1, with D unclear. The germline V and J ends were trimmed by 2 bases and 1 base, with 8 bases remaining between them. In germline, CDR1 is MNHEY, CDR2 SVGAGI. This CDR3 comprises 14 residues.

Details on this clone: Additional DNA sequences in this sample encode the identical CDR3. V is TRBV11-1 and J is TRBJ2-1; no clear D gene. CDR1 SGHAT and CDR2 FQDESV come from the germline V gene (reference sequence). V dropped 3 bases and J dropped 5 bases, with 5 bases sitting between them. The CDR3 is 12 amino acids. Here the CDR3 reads CASSFRDNEQFF. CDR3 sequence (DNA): TGTGCCAGCAGCTTTCGGGACAATGAGCAGTTCTTC.

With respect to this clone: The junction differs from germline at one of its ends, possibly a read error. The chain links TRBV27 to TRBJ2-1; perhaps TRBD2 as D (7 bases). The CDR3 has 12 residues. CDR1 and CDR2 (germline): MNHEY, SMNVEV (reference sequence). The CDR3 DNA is TGTGCCACCGAACTAGGCGGGGGCCGCAGGGTCTTC. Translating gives CATELGGGRRVF.

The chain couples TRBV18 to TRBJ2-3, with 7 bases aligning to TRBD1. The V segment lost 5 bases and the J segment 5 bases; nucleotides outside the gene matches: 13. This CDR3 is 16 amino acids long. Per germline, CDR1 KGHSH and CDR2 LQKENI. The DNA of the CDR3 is TGTGCCAGCTCAGGCCGGGACAGACCCTCGGGAGATACGCAGTATTTT. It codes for CASSGRDRPSGDTQYF.

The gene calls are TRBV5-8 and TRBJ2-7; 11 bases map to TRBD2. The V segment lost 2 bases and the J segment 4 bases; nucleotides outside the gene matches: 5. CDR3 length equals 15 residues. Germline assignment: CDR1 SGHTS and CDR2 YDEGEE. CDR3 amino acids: CASSFTTSGSYEQYF. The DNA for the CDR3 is TGTGCCAGCAGCTTCACCACTAGCGGGAGTTACGAGCAGTACTTC. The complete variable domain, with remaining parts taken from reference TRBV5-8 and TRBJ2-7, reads EAGVTQSPTHLIKTRGQQATLRCSPISGHTSVYWYQQALGLGLQFLLWYDEGEERNRGNFPPRFSGRQFPNYSSELNVNALELEDSALYLCASSFTTSGSYEQYFGPGTRLTVT.

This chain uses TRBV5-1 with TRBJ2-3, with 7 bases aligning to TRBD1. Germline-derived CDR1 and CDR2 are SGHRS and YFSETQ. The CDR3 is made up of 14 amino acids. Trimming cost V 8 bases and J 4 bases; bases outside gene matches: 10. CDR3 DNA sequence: TGCGCCAGTAACCGACAGGGTATCGCAGATACGCAGTATTTT. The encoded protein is CASNRQGIADTQYF. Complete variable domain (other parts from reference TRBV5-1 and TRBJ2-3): KAGVTQTPRYLIKTRGQQVTLSCSPISGHRSVSWYQQTPGQGLQFLFEYFSETQRNKGNFPGRFSGRQFSNSRSEMNVSTLELGDSALYLCASNRQGIADTQYFGPGTRLTVL.

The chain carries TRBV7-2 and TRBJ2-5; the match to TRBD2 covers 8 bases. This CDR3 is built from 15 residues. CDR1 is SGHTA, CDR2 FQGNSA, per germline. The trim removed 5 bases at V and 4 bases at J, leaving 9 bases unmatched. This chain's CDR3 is CASSPFGGAIETQYF. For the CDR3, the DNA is TGTGCCAGCAGCCCTTTCGGGGGGGCCATAGAGACCCAGTACTTC.

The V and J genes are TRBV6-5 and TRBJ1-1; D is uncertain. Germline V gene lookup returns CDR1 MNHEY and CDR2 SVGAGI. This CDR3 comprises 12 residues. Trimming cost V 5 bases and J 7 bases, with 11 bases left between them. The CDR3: CASSRGIGEAFF. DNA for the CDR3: TGTGCCAGCAGTAGAGGGATTGGTGAAGCTTTCTTT.

CDR3 coding DNA: TGTGCCAGCAGCTTAGTCGAGGGATACACTGAAGCTTTCTTT. Protein: CASSLVEGYTEAFF. The chain couples TRBV7-2 to TRBJ1-1; D gene uncertain. Germline V CDR1 and CDR2: SGHTA, FQGNSA. V was cut by 1 base and J by 3 bases, with 9 bases left in between. CDR3 length: 14 amino acids. Based on the CDR3 plus reference TRBV7-2 and TRBJ1-1, the full variable domain is GAGVSQSPSNKVTEKGKDVELRCDPISGHTALYWYRQSLGQGLEFLIYFQGNSAPDKSGLPSDRFSAERTGGSVSTLTIQRTQQEDSAVYLCASSLVEGYTEAFFGQGTRLTVV.

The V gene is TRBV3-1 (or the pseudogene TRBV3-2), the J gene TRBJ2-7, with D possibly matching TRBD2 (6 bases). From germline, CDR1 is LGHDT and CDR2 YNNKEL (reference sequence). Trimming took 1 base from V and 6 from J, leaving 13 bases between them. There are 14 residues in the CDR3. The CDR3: CASSQGTNRLEQYF. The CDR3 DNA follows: TGTGCCAGCAGCCAAGGGACTAATCGTCTCGAGCAGTACTTC.

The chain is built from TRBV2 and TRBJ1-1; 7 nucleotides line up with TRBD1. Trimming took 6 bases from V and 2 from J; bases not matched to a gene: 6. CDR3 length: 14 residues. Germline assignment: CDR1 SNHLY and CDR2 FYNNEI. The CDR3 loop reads CASRETGTNTEAFF. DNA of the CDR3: TGTGCCAGCAGGGAGACAGGGACCAACACTGAAGCTTTCTTT.

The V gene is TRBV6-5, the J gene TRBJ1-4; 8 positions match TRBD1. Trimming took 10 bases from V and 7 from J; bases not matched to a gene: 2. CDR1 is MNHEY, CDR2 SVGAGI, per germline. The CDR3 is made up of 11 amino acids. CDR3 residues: CATGQGEKLFF. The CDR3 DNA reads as TGTGCCACAGGACAGGGTGAAAAACTGTTTTTT.

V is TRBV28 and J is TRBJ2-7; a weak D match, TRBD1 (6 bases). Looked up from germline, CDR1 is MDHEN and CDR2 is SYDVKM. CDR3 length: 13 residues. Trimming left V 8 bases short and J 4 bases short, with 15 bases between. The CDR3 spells CASLGQIPYEQYV. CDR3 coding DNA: TGTGCCAGCCTTGGACAGATCCCATACGAGCAGTACGTC.

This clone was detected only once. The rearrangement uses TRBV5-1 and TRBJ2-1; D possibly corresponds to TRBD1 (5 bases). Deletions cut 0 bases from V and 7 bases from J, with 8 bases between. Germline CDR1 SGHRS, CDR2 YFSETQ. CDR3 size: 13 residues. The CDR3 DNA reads TGCGCCAGCAGCTTGGCCACAGGAAATGAGCAGTTCTTC. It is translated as CASSLATGNEQFF.

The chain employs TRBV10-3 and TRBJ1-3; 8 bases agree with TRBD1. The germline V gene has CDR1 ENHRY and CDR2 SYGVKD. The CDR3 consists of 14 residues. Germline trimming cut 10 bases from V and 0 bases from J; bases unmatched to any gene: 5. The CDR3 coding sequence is TGTGCCACCTACAGGGGGAACTCTGGAAACACCATATATTTT. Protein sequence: CATYRGNSGNTIYF.